This T cell receptor beta chain was obtained from a study of PD-L1 blockade in urothelial cancer. At the level of the study: Men with urothelial cancer arising in the bladder made up about 90% of the roughly 29 patients. Patients' prior chemotherapy regimens numbered 0 to 3. Researchers found blood samples held a median of approximately 150,000 T cells.

Locally advanced or metastatic urothelial carcinoma was diagnosed in the patients. CDR3 length equals 16 residues. V was clipped by 4 bases and J by 1 base; unmatched bases: 3. In germline, CDR1 is SGHRS, CDR2 YFSETQ. Libraries were prepared by immunoSEQ multiplex PCR; TCRdb keeps only in-frame clonotypes and omits some of them. Of about 38,000 clones in the sample, over 65% were seen once. Sequencing was performed on PBMCs, taken around atezolizumab (anti-PD-L1) treatment. The sequence derives from a man aged 55 to 69 with urothelial cancer. This sequence joins TRBV5-1 and TRBJ2-2, with TRBD2 matching over 11 bases. The CDR3 bases are TGCGCCAGCAGCGTCCTAGCGGGGGGGAACACCGGGGAGCTGTTTTTT. Its translation: CASSVLAGGNTGELFF.